These 3 T cell receptor beta chains originate from one sample sequenced in a study of chemoradiotherapy in HPV16-positive cancers. Here immunoSEQ multiplex PCR was the method, and the copy in TCRdb shows in-frame clones only, minus some. The sample shows about 31,000 clones, approximately 80% of them seen only once. The source material was blood, sampled from a patient who underwent chemoradiotherapy. The receptors come from a human donor with HPV-associated anogenital cancer.

This sequence joins TRBV2 and TRBJ2-1; TRBD2 matches 13 bases. Germline V gene sequence: CDR1 SNHLY, CDR2 FYNNEI. V gave up 6 bases and J gave up 3 bases; unmatched junction bases: 5. This CDR3 comprises 16 residues. CDR3: CASRGLAGEFYNEQFF. DNA of the CDR3: TGTGCCAGCAGAGGACTAGCGGGGGAGTTCTACAATGAGCAGTTCTTC. Full variable domain (remainder filled in from reference TRBV2 and TRBJ2-1): EPEVTQTPSHQVTQMGQEVILRCVPISNHLYFYWYRQILGQKVEFLVSFYNNEISEKSEIFDDQFSVERPDGSNFTLKIRSTKLEDSAMYFCASRGLAGEFYNEQFFGPGTRLTVL.

The chain joins TRBV5-1 to TRBJ2-2, with 8 bases lining up with TRBD2. The ends lost 0 bases at V and 6 bases at J; junction bases unmatched: 10. Germline lookup yields CDR1 SGHRS and CDR2 YFSETQ. The CDR3 is 17 residues long. CDR3 loop: CASSLEVAGGPAGELFF. In DNA form, the CDR3 reads TGCGCCAGCAGCTTGGAGGTGGCGGGGGGCCCTGCCGGGGAGCTGTTTTTT. Based on the CDR3 plus reference TRBV5-1 and TRBJ2-2, the full variable domain is KAGVTQTPRYLIKTRGQQVTLSCSPISGHRSVSWYQQTPGQGLQFLFEYFSETQRNKGNFPGRFSGRQFSNSRSEMNVSTLELGDSALYLCASSLEVAGGPAGELFFGEGSRLTVL.

V gene TRBV19 combines with J gene TRBJ1-5; a weak D match, TRBD1 (6 bases). V shed 0 bases and J shed 7 bases, with 7 bases lying between them. The CDR3 totals 13 residues. CDR1 is LNHDA, CDR2 SQIVND, per germline (reference sequence). In DNA, the CDR3 is TGTGCCAGTAGTATAGAAGGGGGACAGCCCCAGCATTTT. This encodes CASSIEGGQPQHF.